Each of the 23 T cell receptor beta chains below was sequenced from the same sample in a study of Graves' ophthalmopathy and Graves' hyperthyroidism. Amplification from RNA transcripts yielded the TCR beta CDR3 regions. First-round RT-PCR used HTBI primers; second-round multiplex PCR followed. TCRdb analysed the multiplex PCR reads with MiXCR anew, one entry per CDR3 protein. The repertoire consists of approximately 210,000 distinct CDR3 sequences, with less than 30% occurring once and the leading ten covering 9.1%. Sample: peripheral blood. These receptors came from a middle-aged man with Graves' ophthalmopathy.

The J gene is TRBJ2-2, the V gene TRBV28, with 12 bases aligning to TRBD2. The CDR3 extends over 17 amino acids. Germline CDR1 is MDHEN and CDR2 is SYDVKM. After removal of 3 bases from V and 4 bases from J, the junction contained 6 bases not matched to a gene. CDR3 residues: CASSFPGLAGVTGELFF. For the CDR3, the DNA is TGTGCCAGCAGTTTCCCGGGACTAGCGGGTGTCACCGGGGAGCTGTTTTTT.

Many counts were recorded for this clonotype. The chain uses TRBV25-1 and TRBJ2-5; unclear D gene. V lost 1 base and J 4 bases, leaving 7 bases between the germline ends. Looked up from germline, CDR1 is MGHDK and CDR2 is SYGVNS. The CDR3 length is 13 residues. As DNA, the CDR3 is TGTGCCAGCAGTGAATTGGGGTTAGAGACCCAGTACTTC. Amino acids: CASSELGLETQYF.

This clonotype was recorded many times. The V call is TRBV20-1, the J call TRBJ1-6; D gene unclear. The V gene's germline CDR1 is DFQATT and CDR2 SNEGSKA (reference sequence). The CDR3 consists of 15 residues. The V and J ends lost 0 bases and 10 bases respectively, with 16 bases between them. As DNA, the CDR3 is TGCAGTGCTAGAGATACTGGGCAGGAGAGGTCACCCCTCCACTTT. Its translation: CSARDTGQERSPLHF.

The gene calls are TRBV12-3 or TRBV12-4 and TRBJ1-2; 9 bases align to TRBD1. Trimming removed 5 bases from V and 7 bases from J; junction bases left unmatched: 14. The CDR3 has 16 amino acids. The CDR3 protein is CASSPGTGRKLAGYTF. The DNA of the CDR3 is TGTGCCAGCAGTCCCGGGACAGGGCGGAAATTAGCTGGCTACACCTTC.

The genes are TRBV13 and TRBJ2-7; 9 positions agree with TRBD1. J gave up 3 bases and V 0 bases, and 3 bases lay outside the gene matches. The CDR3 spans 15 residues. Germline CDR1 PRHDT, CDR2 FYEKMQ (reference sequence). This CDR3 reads CASSLGTGGHYEQYF. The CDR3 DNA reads TGTGCCAGCAGCTTAGGGACAGGGGGTCACTACGAGCAGTACTTC.

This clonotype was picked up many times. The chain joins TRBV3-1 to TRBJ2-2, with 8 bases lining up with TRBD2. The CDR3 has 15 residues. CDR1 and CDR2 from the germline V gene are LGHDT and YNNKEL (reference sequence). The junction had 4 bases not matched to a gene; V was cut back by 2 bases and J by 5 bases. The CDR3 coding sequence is TGTGCCAGCAGCCAACAGCGGGAGTGGACCGGGGAGCTGTTTTTT. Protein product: CASSQQREWTGELFF.

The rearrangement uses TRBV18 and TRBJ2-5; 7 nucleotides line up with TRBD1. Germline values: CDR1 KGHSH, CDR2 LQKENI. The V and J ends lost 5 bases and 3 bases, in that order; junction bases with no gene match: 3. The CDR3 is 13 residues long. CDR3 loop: CASSAGQEETQYF. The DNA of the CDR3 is TGTGCCAGCTCAGCAGGACAGGAAGAGACCCAGTACTTC.

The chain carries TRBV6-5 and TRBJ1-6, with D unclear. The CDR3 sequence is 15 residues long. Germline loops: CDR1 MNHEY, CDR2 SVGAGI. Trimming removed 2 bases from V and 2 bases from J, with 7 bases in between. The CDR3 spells CASSYETPYNSPLHF. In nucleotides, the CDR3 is TGTGCCAGCAGTTACGAGACACCCTATAATTCACCCCTCCACTTT.

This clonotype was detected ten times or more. CDR3 sequence: CASSYGQFGEPQHF. CDR3 DNA: TGTGCCAGCAGTTACGGCCAATTCGGGGAGCCCCAGCATTTT. The chain joins TRBV6-5 to TRBJ1-5; D gene ambiguous. CDR1 is MNHEY, CDR2 SVGAGI, per germline. The CDR3 spans 14 residues. The V end was cut by 2 bases, the J end by 8 bases, with 13 bases between.

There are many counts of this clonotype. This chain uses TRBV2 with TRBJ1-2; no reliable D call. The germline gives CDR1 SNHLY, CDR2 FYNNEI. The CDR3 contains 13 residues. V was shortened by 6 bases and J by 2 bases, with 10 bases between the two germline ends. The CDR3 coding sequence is TGTGCCAGCAGGCTGACGGAGAACTATGGCTACACCTTC. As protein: CASRLTENYGYTF.

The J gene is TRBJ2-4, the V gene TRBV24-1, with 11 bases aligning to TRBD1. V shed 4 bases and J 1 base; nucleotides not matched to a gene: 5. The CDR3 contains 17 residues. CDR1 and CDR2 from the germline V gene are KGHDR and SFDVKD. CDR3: CATSEWDRGTAKNIQYF. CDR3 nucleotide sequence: TGTGCCACCAGTGAGTGGGACAGGGGGACGGCCAAAAACATTCAGTACTTC.

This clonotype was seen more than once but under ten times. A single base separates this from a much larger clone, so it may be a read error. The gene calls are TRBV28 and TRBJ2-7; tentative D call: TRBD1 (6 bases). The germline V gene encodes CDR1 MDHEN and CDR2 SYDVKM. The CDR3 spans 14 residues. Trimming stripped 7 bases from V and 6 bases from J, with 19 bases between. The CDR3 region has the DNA TGTGCCAGCACCCCGACAGGTATGGTCTGCGAGCAGTACTTC. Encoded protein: CASTPTGMVCEQYF.

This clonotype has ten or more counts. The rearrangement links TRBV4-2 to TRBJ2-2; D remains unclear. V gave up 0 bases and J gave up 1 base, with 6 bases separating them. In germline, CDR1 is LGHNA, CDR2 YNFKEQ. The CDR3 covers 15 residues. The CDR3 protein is CASSQELRNTGELFF. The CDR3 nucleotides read TGTGCCAGCAGCCAAGAGTTGCGGAACACCGGGGAGCTGTTTTTT.

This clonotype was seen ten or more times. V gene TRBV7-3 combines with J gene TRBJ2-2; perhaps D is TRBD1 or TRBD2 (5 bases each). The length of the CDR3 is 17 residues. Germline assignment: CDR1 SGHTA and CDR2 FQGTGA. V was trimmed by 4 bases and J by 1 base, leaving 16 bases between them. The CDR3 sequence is CASSSTPGRLNTGELFF. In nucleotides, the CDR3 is TGTGCCAGCAGCTCGACCCCGGGACGATTGAACACCGGGGAGCTGTTTTTT.

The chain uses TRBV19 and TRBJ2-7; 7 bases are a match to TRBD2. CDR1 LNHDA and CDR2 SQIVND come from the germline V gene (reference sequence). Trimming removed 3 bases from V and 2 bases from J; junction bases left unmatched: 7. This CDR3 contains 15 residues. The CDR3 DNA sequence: TGTGCCAGTAGTATTGAACTAGCGTATACCTACGAGCAGTACTTC. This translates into CASSIELAYTYEQYF.

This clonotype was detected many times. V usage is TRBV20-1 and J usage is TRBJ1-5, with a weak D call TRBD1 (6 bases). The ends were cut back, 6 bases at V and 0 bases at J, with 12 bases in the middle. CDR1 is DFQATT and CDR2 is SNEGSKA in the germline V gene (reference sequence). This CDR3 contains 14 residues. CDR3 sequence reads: CSAKQGISNQPQHF. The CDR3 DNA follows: TGCAGTGCAAAACAGGGTATTAGCAATCAGCCCCAGCATTTT.

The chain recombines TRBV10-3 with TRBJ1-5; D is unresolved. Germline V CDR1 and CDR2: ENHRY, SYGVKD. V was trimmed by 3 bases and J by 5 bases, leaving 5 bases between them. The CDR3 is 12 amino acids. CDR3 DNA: TGTGCCATCAGTGACGGGGATCAGCCCCAGCATTTT. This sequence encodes CAISDGDQPQHF.

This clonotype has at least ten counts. CDR3 residues: CATSDLPPAEGGELFF. CDR3 sequence (DNA): TGTGCCACCAGTGATTTGCCGCCCGCGGAGGGCGGGGAGCTGTTTTTT. This rearrangement joins TRBV24-1 to TRBJ2-2, with D possibly TRBD2 on 6 matching bases. Germline V gives CDR1 KGHDR, CDR2 SFDVKD. The V end lost 0 bases, the J end lost 7 bases, and 14 bases lay between the germline ends. The CDR3 runs 16 residues.

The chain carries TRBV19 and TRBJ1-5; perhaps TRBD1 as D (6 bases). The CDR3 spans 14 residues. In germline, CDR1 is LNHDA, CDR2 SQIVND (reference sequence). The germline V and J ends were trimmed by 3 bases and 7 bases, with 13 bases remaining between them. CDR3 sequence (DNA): TGTGCCAGTAGTATGGGTCAGGGGATGCAGCCCCAGCATTTT. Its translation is CASSMGQGMQPQHF.

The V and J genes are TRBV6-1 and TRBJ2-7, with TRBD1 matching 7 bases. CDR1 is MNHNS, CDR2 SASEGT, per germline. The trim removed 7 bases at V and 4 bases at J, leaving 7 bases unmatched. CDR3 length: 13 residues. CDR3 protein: CASTPGQKYEQYF. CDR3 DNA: TGTGCCAGCACCCCGGGACAGAAGTACGAGCAGTACTTC.

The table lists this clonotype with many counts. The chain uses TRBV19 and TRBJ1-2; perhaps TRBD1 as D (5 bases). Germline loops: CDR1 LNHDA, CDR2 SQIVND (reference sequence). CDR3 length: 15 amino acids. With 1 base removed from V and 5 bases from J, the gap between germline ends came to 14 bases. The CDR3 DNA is TGTGCCAGTAGTATAGGACAATTCAAGGGGTATGGCTACACCTTC. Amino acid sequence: CASSIGQFKGYGYTF. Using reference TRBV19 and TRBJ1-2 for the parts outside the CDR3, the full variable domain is DGGITQSPKYLFRKEGQNVTLSCEQNLNHDAMYWYRQDPGQGLRLIYYSQIVNDFQKGDIAEGYSVSREKKESFPLTVTSAQKNPTAFYLCASSIGQFKGYGYTFGSGTRLTVV.

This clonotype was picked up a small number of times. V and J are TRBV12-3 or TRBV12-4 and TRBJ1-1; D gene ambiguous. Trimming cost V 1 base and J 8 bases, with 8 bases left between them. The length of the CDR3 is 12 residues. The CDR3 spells CASSLGSREAFF. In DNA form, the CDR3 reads TGTGCCAGCAGTTTAGGGTCGAGGGAAGCTTTCTTT.

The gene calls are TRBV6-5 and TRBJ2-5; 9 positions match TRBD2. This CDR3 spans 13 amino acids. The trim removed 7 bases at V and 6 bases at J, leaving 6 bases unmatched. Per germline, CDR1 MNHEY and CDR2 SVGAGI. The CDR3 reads CASIRAGGKTQYF. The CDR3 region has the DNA TGTGCCAGCATTAGGGCGGGAGGGAAGACCCAGTACTTC.